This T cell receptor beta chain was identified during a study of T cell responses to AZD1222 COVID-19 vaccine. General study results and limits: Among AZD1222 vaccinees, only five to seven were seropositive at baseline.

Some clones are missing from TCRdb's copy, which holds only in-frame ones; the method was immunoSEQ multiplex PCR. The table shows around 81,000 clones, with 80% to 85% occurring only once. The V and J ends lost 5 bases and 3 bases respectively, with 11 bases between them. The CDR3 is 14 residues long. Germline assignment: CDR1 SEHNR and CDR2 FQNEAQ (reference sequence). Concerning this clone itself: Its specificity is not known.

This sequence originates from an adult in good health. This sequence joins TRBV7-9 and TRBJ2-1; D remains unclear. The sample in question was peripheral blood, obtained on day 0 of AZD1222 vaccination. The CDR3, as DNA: TGTGCCAGCAGCCCCCGCAGCAACTACAATGAGCAGTTCTTC. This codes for CASSPRSNYNEQFF.